The present TCR beta chain was sequenced within a study of ipilimumab plus nivolumab after autologous stem cell transplantation. Study background: Both relapsed and primary refractory DLBCL were included.

Ipilimumab, 1 mg/kg, started 14 to 28 days after autologous transplant. Through week 26, nivolumab 3 mg/kg IV was given weeks 1, 4, 7, 10, then biweekly. V lost 0 bases to trimming and J lost 18 bases, with 18 bases between them. The CDR3 has 14 residues. CDR1 is LGHNA and CDR2 is YNFKEQ in the germline V gene. Repertoires were generated with immunoSEQ multiplex PCR, while TCRdb's copy carries only in-frame clones and drops some. The table records fewer than 95,000 clones, 83% of them present only once. The sequenced sample was PBMCs, obtained in a trial of ipilimumab plus nivolumab as post-transplant consolidation. V and J are TRBV4-2 and TRBJ1-6; perhaps TRBD1 as D (5 bases). The TCR comes from a male donor with diffuse large B-cell lymphoma. CDR3 region: CASSQDLRPPGTHF. The DNA of the CDR3 is TGTGCCAGCAGCCAAGATTTACGACCGCCAGGGACCCACTTT.